The rows below give T cell receptor beta chains drawn from one sample of a study of shared clonotypes between healthy human individuals. Generated by immunoSEQ multiplex PCR, the TCRdb table keeps only in-frame clones and is missing some. The sample contains some 1,600,000 clones, around 98% of which appear only once. Sequencing was carried out using naive CD4+ T cells sorted from blood. The receptors shown here come from a man under 40 in good health. Each CDR3 is given with its conserved first and last residue. The D gene is left open where the match is weak. Not all rows give a size; the values are once, few, many and, for expanded clones, a class.

TRBJ2-7	TRBV18	-	-	CASSPDTYEQYF
TRBJ2-3	TRBV5-4	-	-	CASSLFTDTQYF
TRBJ2-7	TRBV28	-	-	CASSLNLGESIYEQYF
TRBJ2-5	TRBV15	-	-	CATSRDRGVAETQYF
TRBJ2-3	TRBV5-1	-	-	CASSLEQGVDTQYF
TRBJ2-7	TRBV18	-	-	CASSGRREIVNEQYF
TRBJ1-5	TRBV19	-	-	CASSIDSGIGTPAVYSNQPQHF
TRBJ1-3	TRBV19	-	-	CASSRGRLSGNTIYF
TRBJ2-7	TRBV25-1	-	TRBD2	CASSRLATTGEQYF
TRBJ1-1	TRBV29-1	-	-	CSVAAGQAEAFF
TRBJ2-7	TRBV29-1	-	-	CSVGRNIDSYEQYF
TRBJ2-1	TRBV9	-	-	CASSVASGGLNEQFF
TRBJ2-1	TRBV6-5	-	-	CASSGPGSYNEQFF
TRBJ1-1	TRBV9	once	-	CASSVVGQNTEAFF
TRBJ2-3	TRBV28	-	TRBD1	CASSTTGAVDTQYF
TRBJ2-6	TRBV23-1	once	TRBD1	CASSQSNAHRGLSGANVLTF
TRBJ2-2	TRBV19	-	-	CASSIGRVLSHTGELFF
TRBJ2-7	TRBV7-8	-	TRBD1	CASSLSRTGAGYEQYF
TRBJ1-3	TRBV19	-	-	CASSIIGSYSGNTIYF
TRBJ2-1	TRBV9	-	TRBD2	CASSGQTSLIEQFF
TRBJ1-1	TRBV28	-	TRBD1	CASSWTGDTEAFF
TRBJ1-1	TRBV6-4	-	-	CASRESGRNTEAFF
TRBJ2-7	TRBV10-3	-	TRBD1	CAISNTRGTGTYEQYF
TRBJ1-2	TRBV18	-	TRBD1	CASSPKTGNYGYTF
TRBJ2-7	TRBV6-5	-	-	CASNRPNSYEQYF
TRBJ2-5	TRBV7-9	-	TRBD1	CASSFGQGAMETQYF
TRBJ1-1	TRBV7-2	-	-	CASSLRPGRGWTEAFF
TRBJ2-7	TRBV15	-	TRBD2	CATSRDPGGYEQYF
TRBJ1-2	TRBV28	-	-	CASRYDDRNYGYTF
TRBJ2-1	TRBV18	-	TRBD2	CASSPGQGGPNEQFF
TRBJ2-7	TRBV5-1	-	-	CASSLGRSYEQYF
TRBJ2-3	TRBV28	-	-	CASSSLFLASDTQYF
TRBJ1-3	TRBV7-9	-	-	CASSLELSVMGNTIYF
TRBJ2-7	TRBV5-8	-	TRBD2	CASSLELAGVEQYF
TRBJ2-7	TRBV5-1	-	-	CASSLNRMNEQYF
TRBJ2-2	TRBV5-1	-	-	CASSFTPPGPEDTGELFF
TRBJ1-1	TRBV11-2	-	-	CASSEAGKNTEAFF
TRBJ2-6	TRBV7-9	-	-	CASSSGVRSGANVLTF
TRBJ1-2	TRBV6-5	-	-	CASSLRGNGYTF
TRBJ2-3	TRBV6-6	-	-	CASSPGGDSTDTQYF
TRBJ2-2	TRBV11-2	-	TRBD2	CATKRGLAGGTNTGELFF
TRBJ2-3	TRBV25-1	-	-	CASSETGKHTDTQYF
TRBJ2-3	TRBV10-3	-	-	CAISGGAEDTQYF
TRBJ2-2	TRBV10-3	-	-	CAISERLNGELFF
TRBJ2-7	TRBV28	-	-	CASTGLGVYEQYF
TRBJ2-1	TRBV2	-	TRBD2	CASCKMGLAGQDEQFF
TRBJ2-1	TRBV18	once	-	CASSPRGGQSNEQFF
TRBJ2-1	TRBV10-3	once	TRBD2	CAISGTGTSGTNEQFF
TRBJ1-5	TRBV28	-	TRBD1	CASSPPPGQGAGNQPQHF
TRBJ1-2	TRBV11-2	-	-	CASSPLASRPYGYTF
TRBJ2-2	TRBV14	-	-	CASSQENERSGAGELFF
TRBJ1-2	TRBV28	-	TRBD1	CASRTGGEGYGYTF
TRBJ1-2	TRBV6-5	-	-	CASSISQGFNYGYTF
TRBJ1-5	TRBV6-1	-	-	CASSEPRRTVRVGPQHF
TRBJ2-5	TRBV5-1	-	-	CASRPTKIIPYQETQYF
TRBJ2-7	TRBV6-5	-	-	CASSYPPEQYF
TRBJ1-5	TRBV6-5	-	-	CASRPKQGQPQHF
TRBJ1-1	TRBV5-1	-	TRBD1	CASSARDRVATEAFF
TRBJ2-1	TRBV4-3	-	TRBD2	CASSQDIAGPYNEQFF
TRBJ2-3	TRBV2	once	-	CASSEVRSTDTQYF